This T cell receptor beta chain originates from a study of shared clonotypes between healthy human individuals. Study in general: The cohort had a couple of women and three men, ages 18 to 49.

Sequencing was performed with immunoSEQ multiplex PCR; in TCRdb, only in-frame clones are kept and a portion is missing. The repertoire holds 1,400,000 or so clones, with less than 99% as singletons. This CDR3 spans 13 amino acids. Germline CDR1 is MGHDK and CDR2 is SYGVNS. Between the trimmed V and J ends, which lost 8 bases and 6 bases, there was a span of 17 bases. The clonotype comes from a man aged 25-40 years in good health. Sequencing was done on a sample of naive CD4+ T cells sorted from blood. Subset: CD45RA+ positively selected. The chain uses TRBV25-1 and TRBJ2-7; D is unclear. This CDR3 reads CASGGLGISEQYF. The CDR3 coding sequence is TGTGCCAGCGGTGGGTTAGGTATTTCCGAGCAGTACTTC.